Following are 7 T cell receptor beta chains from one sample sequenced in a study of stem cell transplantation in POMP-related autoinflammatory disease. TCRdb keeps only in-frame clones here, not all; method: immunoSEQ multiplex PCR. The sample has some 33,000 clones, around nine tenths seen once. Specimen: CD4+ T cells from PBMCs, collected before stem cell transplantation. All receptors come from a human donor with POMP-related autoinflammation and immune dysregulation (PRAID).

This chain links TRBV19 with TRBJ2-5; 8 positions match TRBD1. The CDR3 has 15 residues. Looked up from germline, CDR1 is LNHDA and CDR2 is SQIVND (reference sequence). V was pared by 9 bases and J by 3 bases, with 12 bases of the junction left unmatched. CDR3 nucleotide sequence: TGTGCCAGCACTCGGACAGGGCAAAGAAAAGAGACCCAGTACTTC. Its protein product is CASTRTGQRKETQYF.

J is TRBJ1-1 and V is TRBV29-1; D is ambiguous. Germline values: CDR1 SQVTM, CDR2 ANQGSEA. CDR3 length: 12 residues. V was pared by 3 bases and J by 4 bases, with 9 bases between. The DNA of the CDR3 is TGCAGCGTTGAGTCGCGGGGCACTGAAGCTTTCTTT. It yields the protein CSVESRGTEAFF. The full variable domain, in which reference TRBV29-1 and TRBJ1-1 provide the parts outside the CDR3, is SAVISQKPSRDICQRGTSLTIQCQVDSQVTMMFWYRQQPGQSLTLIATANQGSEATYESGFVIDKFPISRPNLTFSTLTVSNMSPEDSSIYLCSVESRGTEAFFGQGTRLTVV.

As DNA, the CDR3 is TGTGCCAGCAACCCCGCGCCCGGCGGCGGCTACACCTTC. Amino acid sequence: CASNPAPGGGYTF. The chain carries TRBV5-6 and TRBJ1-2, with D unresolved. The V gene's germline CDR1 is SGHDT and CDR2 YYEEEE. V was trimmed by 6 bases and J by 8 bases, leaving 17 bases between them. The CDR3 has 13 residues.

V gene TRBV6-1 combines with J gene TRBJ1-5; no firm D call. Germline CDR1 is MNHNS and CDR2 is SASEGT. This CDR3 spans 15 amino acids. V was pared by 4 bases and J by 2 bases, with 12 bases between. The CDR3 reads CASSGGKGGNQPQHF. CDR3 sequence (DNA): TGTGCCAGCAGTGGCGGTAAGGGAGGCAATCAGCCCCAGCATTTT.

CDR3 residues: CASSPSYRVEEQFF. The CDR3 nucleotides are TGTGCCAGCAGCCCATCCTACAGGGTTGAGGAGCAGTTCTTC. The rearrangement uses TRBV7-2 and TRBJ2-1; D is perhaps TRBD1 (6 bases). This CDR3 has 14 residues. The V gene's germline CDR1 is SGHTA and CDR2 FQGNSA. V was shortened by 5 bases and J by 10 bases, with 18 bases between the two germline ends.

The chain recombines TRBV12-5 with TRBJ2-5; 9 nucleotides align to TRBD1. Germline V gives CDR1 LGHNT, CDR2 FRNRAP. The CDR3 runs 14 residues. After removal of 6 bases from V and 3 bases from J, the junction contained 5 bases not matched to a gene. The CDR3 region has the DNA TGTGCTAGTGGGACCGGGACAGGGAAAGAGACCCAGTACTTC. Its translation is CASGTGTGKETQYF.

This sequence joins TRBV11-2 and TRBJ1-4; the D gene is possibly TRBD1 (6 bases). V was shortened by 5 bases and J by 6 bases, with 16 bases between the two germline ends. CDR3 length equals 15 residues. Germline V gene sequence: CDR1 SGHAT, CDR2 FQNNGV. CDR3: CASSRRGGLDEKLFF. Written as DNA, the CDR3 is TGTGCCAGCAGCCGAAGGGGGGGCTTGGATGAAAAACTGTTTTTT.